These 2 T cell receptor beta chains originate from one sample sequenced in a study of cytotoxic CD8 clonotypes in ibrutinib-treated CLL. The data were produced by immunoSEQ multiplex PCR, yet TCRdb's version contains in-frame clones alone and is incomplete. The sample shows approximately 330,000 clones, around four fifths of them seen only once. Sequenced here: PBMCs, sampled before ibrutinib treatment. The source is a human donor with chronic lymphocytic leukemia.

This clone was detected only a few times. Other DNA variants within this sample encode the same CDR3. In DNA form, the CDR3 reads TGTGCCAGCAGCTTAGCGGGAGTTCCAGAGACCCAGTACTTC. Translation gives CASSLAGVPETQYF. The V call is TRBV7-2, the J call TRBJ2-5; tentative D call: TRBD2 (5 bases). V was cut by 0 bases and J by 4 bases, with 9 bases left in between. The length of the CDR3 is 14 residues. Germline CDR1 reads SGHTA; CDR2 reads FQGNSA.

The V call is TRBV28, the J call TRBJ1-2; no clear D. V lost 5 bases to trimming and J lost 6 bases, with 13 bases between them. CDR1 and CDR2 from the germline V gene are MDHEN and SYDVKM. This CDR3 is 13 amino acids long. The CDR3 bases are TGTGCCAGCAGTCAATTATCTCCTGATGGCTACACCTTC. Translation: CASSQLSPDGYTF.